This T cell receptor (beta chain) was profiled in a study of regulatory T cells in long-lasting Graves disease. With iRepertoire HTBI primers and Arm-PCR of CDR3 regions, TCR beta libraries were built. Using its own MiXCR run on the multiplex PCR reads, TCRdb lists one record per CDR3 protein. Of 420,000 or so distinct CDR3 sequences listed, about 17% are singletons. V lost 3 bases and J 9 bases, leaving 12 bases between the germline ends. Looked up from germline, CDR1 is LGHDT and CDR2 is YNNKEL (reference sequence). The CDR3 is 13 residues long. Time point specified: newly diagnosed GD, antithyroid drugs for less than 3 months. The TCR library used RNA extracted from PBMCs. This sample also belongs to another study, concerning T cells in Graves' hyperthyroidism and ophthalmopathy.

The chain links TRBV3-1 to TRBJ2-1, with D unresolved. This sample comprised peripheral blood mononuclear cells (PBMCs), obtained at new diagnosis, from a patient treated with antithyroid drugs. This clonotype originated in a woman aged 18-29 years with Graves disease. DNA of the CDR3: TGTGCCAGCAGCCAGTGGTTGGTAGCTGAGCAGTTCTTC. It yields the protein CASSQWLVAEQFF.